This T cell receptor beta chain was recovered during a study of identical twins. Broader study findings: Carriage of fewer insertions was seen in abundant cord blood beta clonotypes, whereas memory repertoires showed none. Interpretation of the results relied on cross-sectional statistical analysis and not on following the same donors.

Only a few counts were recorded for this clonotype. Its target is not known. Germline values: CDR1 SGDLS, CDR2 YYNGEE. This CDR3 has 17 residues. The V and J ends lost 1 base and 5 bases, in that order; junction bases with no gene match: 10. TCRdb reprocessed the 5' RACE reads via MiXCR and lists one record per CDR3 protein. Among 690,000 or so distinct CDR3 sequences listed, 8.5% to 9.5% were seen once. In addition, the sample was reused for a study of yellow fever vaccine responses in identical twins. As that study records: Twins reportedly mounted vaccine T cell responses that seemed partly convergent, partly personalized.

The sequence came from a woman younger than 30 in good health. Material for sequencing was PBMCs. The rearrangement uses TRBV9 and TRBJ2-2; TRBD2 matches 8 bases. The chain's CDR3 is CASSVPAGEGGTGELFF. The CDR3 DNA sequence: TGTGCCAGCAGCGTACCAGCGGGAGAAGGCGGGACCGGGGAGCTGTTTTTT. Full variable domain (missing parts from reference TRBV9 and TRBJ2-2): DSGVTQTPKHLITATGQRVTLRCSPRSGDLSVYWYQQSLDQGLQFLIQYYNGEERAKGNILERFSAQQFPDLHSELNLSSLELGDSALYFCASSVPAGEGGTGELFFGEGSRLTVL.